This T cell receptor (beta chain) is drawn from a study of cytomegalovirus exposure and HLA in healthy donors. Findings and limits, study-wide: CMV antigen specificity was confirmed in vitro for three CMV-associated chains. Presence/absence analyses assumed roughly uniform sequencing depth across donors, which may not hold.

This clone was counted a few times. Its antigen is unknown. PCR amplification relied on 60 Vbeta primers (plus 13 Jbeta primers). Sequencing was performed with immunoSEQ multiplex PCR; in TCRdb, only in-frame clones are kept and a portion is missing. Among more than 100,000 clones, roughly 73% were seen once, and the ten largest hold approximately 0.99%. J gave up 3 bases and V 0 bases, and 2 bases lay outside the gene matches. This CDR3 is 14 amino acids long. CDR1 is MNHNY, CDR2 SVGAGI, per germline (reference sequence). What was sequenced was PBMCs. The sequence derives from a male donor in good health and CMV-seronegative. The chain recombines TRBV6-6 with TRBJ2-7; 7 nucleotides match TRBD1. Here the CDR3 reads CASSYSGTVYEQYF. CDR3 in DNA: TGTGCCAGCAGTTACTCCGGGACAGTCTACGAGCAGTACTTC.